This TCR beta chain was sequenced in a study of human T cells and chemical hapten exposure. Looking at the study overall: On the upper back, patch tests were applied with 0.01% DPC and read at 6 days.

Time point denoted: patch test 1, 2 weeks after DPC sensitization. The treatment was: therapeutic diphenylcyclopropenone sensitization with weekly scalp DPC. The study drew its donors from alopecia patients who were 18 to 70 years old and suitable for DPC. TCRdb redid the calling of the RACE reads with MiXCR, one entry per CDR3 protein. The sample lists 80,000 or so distinct CDR3 sequences, approximately 12% occurring once. The V and J ends lost 0 bases and 5 bases respectively, with 20 bases between them. Germline CDR1 and CDR2: WNHNN and SYGVQD (reference sequence). The CDR3 contains 17 residues. The receptor's source is a woman between 50 and 59 years old with alopecia areata. Some clones in this sample may be carry-over from other donors' samples. The rearrangement uses TRBV10-1 and TRBJ2-7, with D perhaps assigned TRBD1 or TRBD2 (6 bases each). The sample was whole blood, taken in connection with sensitization to the hapten diphenylcyclopropenone (DPC). The CDR3 reads CASSESRTVFGGDEQYF. The CDR3 DNA follows: TGCGCCAGCAGTGAGTCCCGGACAGTCTTCGGAGGGGACGAGCAGTACTTC.